This T cell receptor beta chain was retrieved from a study of blood T cell repertoires in COVID-19 (TCRdb year 2020). Study-wide context: Samples covering the acute and convalescent phases of COVID-19 were provided by collaborators in the United States, Italy and Spain. Deeply sampled blood TCRbeta repertoires from subjects exposed to, actively infected with, or recovered from COVID-19 were included in the dataset. Where available, HLA class I and class II types were obtained from metadata supplied by the sample provider rather than from assay-based typing. The material from the prospective study consisted of cDNA or gDNA derived from T cells, B-cell-depleted T cells, or PBMCs. The repertoires were made available in a free public database intended to serve as a resource for research on the immune response to SARS-CoV-2. Samples came from the ongoing ImmuneRACE study (first 160 participants) plus 1,254 subjects from 6 global collaborators. Sample metadata almost always included a de-identified subject ID, COVID-19 status, age in years and sex. The paper as a whole reports these results and caveats: How much clinical and demographic metadata was included differed by source and by participant, and the metadata was provided uncurated.

Looking up the germline V gene (reference sequence) yields CDR1 SEHNR and CDR2 FQNEAQ. The V end gives up 4 bases and the J end 5 bases, leaving 11 bases in the junction not matched to a gene. Measured from the cysteine to the phenylalanine, the CDR3 is 16 residues long. The retained sequence is limited to the CDR3, 48 bases, with the frame set at the first base. A second Seattle source provided samples from volunteer blood donors who had recovered from COVID-19. Whole blood was collected in K2EDTA tubes by collaborating institutions according to the institutions' own protocols. For TCRbeta analysis, collaborators shipped samples as frozen whole blood, isolated PBMCs, or DNA extracted from either of those sample types. TCRbeta CDR3 regions were amplified from genomic DNA by means of the immunoSEQ Assay, a bias-controlled multiplex PCR. The original methods were these. Nucleated cell counts per sample were estimated from amplification of reference gene primers within the assay. To quantify the absolute abundance of each unique TCRbeta CDR3 rearrangement, sequence reads were collapsed and filtered. For each sample, productive Simpson clonality was calculated by taking the square root of Simpson's diversity index across productive rearrangements. TCRdb obtained this table from immuneACCESS and retained in-frame rearrangements with V and J assigned. These tables miss some clones; where compared with another copy, unresolved V genes account for less than half of the shortfall, and the remainder is unexplained. The D gene and trimming were derived from the DNA, and the V and J assignments and clone size from that table. For this sample the table gives over 250,000 clones, of which 83% were detected only once. The ten largest make up 7.5% to 10% of the sample.

In this sample, this clone turned up once. Its binding antigen is unknown. No base qualities exist here, and no much larger clone lies one base off it. This chain is built from TRBV7-9 and TRBJ1-2; 9 bases in the middle match TRBD1. The receptor's source is a woman aged 50 to 60 who had recovered from COVID-19. Source material: peripheral blood. The encoded CDR3 is CASSYKRETGGYGYTF. The bases read TGTGCCAGCAGCTATAAGAGAGAGACAGGGGGTTATGGCTACACCTTC.